This T cell receptor (beta chain) was obtained from a study of T-cell memory formation after mild COVID-19. Whole-study results and caveats: Prior to infection, memory already included some responding clones, suggesting cross-reactive memory joined.

V lost 6 bases, J lost 1 base, and 11 bases stayed unmatched. Per germline, CDR1 SNHLY and CDR2 FYNNEI. The CDR3 has 17 amino acids. Of note for this clonotype: The antigen is undetermined.

TCRdb re-called the 5' RACE reads with MiXCR, one entry per CDR3 protein. The data show 450,000 or so distinct CDR3 sequences, approximately 20% seen once. Input material: PBMCs or a T cell subset sorted from them (not recorded which). The rearrangement joins TRBV2 to TRBJ2-7; 11 nucleotides match TRBD1. This TCR was recovered from an adult woman who had mild COVID-19 (a few samples of this study predate the infection). Cell type and time point are not known. DNA for the CDR3: TGTGCCAGCAGGCGGTACTCCGGGACAGGGGGATCCTACGAGCAGTACTTC. It yields the protein CASRRYSGTGGSYEQYF.